The clone carrying this TCR beta chain was counted many times. Its specificity is not known. The data derive from a study of T cells after yellow fever vaccination. Turning to the study itself: SMART-Seq v4 Ultra Low Input prepared libraries from low-cell fractions.

Study outcomes and limitations: Clones from primary vaccination mostly reappeared after the booster (roughly 95% CD4, about 88% CD8). Some clonotypes were seen in both the CD4 and the CD8 compartments. These made up a small share and likely arose from convergent recombination.

Template-switching 5'RACE yielded the TCR cDNA; a universal primer site and UMIs were added in the process. MiXCR was run by TCRdb on the 5' RACE reads, yielding one entry per CDR3 protein. The profile covers 320,000 or so distinct CDR3 sequences, with roughly 8% appearing a single time and 15% to 20% taken by the ten largest. V lost 2 bases and J lost 2, with 15 bases in between. Germline lookup yields CDR1 SGHTA and CDR2 FQGNSA. The CDR3 runs to 16 residues. This chain uses TRBV7-2 with TRBJ1-2; D is ambiguous. Sequenced material: PBMCs, taken roughly 46 days after the first yellow fever vaccination. This sequence was found in a young man who received the YFV17D yellow fever vaccine. The CDR3 spells CASSLSVTVENYGYTF. The CDR3 nucleotides read TGTGCCAGCAGCTTAAGCGTAACGGTCGAAAACTATGGCTACACCTTC.